This record covers a single T cell receptor beta chain. Trimming left V 7 bases short and J 2 bases short, with 13 bases between. Germline V gene sequence: CDR1 SQVTM, CDR2 ANQGSEA. The length of the CDR3 is 13 residues. This record comes from a study of blood T cell repertoires in COVID-19. Generated by immunoSEQ multiplex PCR, the TCRdb table keeps only in-frame clones and is missing some. There are approximately 230,000 clones in the sample; 70% to 90% occur only once, and more than 1.2% lies in the top ten. This chain uses TRBV29-1 with TRBJ2-3, with TRBD2 as a possible D gene (6 bases). The clonotype comes from an elderly man with acute or convalescent COVID-19. Sequencing was done on a sample of peripheral blood. The CDR3, as DNA: TGCAGCGCCGGGGGAAGGCCCACAGATACGCAGTATTTT. As protein: CSAGGRPTDTQYF.